Listed below are T cell receptor beta chains from one sample, sequenced in a study of blood T cell repertoires in COVID-19. Clones were read by immunoSEQ multiplex PCR, and TCRdb kept only the in-frame ones, dropping some. The sample records some 460,000 clones, 70% to 90% being singletons. Sample: PBMCs or T cells enriched from blood (not recorded which). These receptors all come from a woman under 30 with acute COVID-19. Both conserved end residues are part of each CDR3. The order of the fields is J gene, clone size, D gene, V gene, CDR3 protein, CDR3 DNA. The D gene is left open where the match is weak. Expanded clones get a size class; other rows say once, few or many, or leave the size out.

TRBJ2-3 - - TRBV7-9 CASSRGLQSTDTQYF TGTGCCAGCAGCCGGGGACTGCAAAGCACAGATACGCAGTATTTT
TRBJ1-2 - - TRBV5-6 CASSLDGAGVGGYTF TGTGCCAGCAGCTTGGACGGTGCAGGGGTGGGTGGCTACACCTTC
TRBJ2-6 - - TRBV6-6 CASSYHQRSGANVLTF TGTGCCAGCAGTTACCATCAGCGGTCTGGGGCCAACGTCCTGACTTTC
TRBJ2-7 few TRBD1 TRBV7-8 CASSYGTGAYEQYF TGTGCCAGCAGCTACGGGACAGGGGCCTACGAGCAGTACTTC
TRBJ2-1 - TRBD1 TRBV14 CASSQDRDRGLGEQFF TGTGCCAGCAGCCAAGACCGGGACAGGGGGCTAGGTGAGCAGTTCTTC
TRBJ2-1 once - TRBV13 CASSPRGSYNEQFF TGTGCCAGCAGCCCTAGGGGCTCCTACAATGAGCAGTTCTTC
TRBJ2-3 - - TRBV7-9 CASSLATGPARTDTQYF TGTGCCAGCAGCTTAGCGACAGGACCGGCGCGCACAGATACGCAGTATTTT
TRBJ2-3 - - TRBV24-1 CATSEGRVTTDTQYF TGTGCCACCAGTGAGGGCAGGGTCACGACAGATACGCAGTATTTT
TRBJ2-3 - TRBD2 TRBV7-9 CASSLTSGKTDTQYF TGTGCCAGCAGCTTAACTAGCGGGAAGACAGATACGCAGTATTTT
TRBJ2-7 - TRBD2 TRBV29-1 CSVVYLSSGSSYEQYF TGCAGCGTTGTCTATCTATCTAGCGGGAGCTCCTACGAGCAGTACTTC
TRBJ1-2 once - TRBV29-1 CSGDRGSGYTF TGCAGCGGCGACAGAGGCTCTGGCTACACCTTC
TRBJ2-7 - TRBD2 TRBV7-9 CASSPFRLAGTYEQYF TGTGCCAGCAGCCCCTTCCGACTAGCGGGGACCTACGAGCAGTACTTC
TRBJ2-7 - TRBD2 TRBV7-2 CASSSAGTSGTHEQYF TGTGCCAGCAGCTCAGCCGGGACTAGCGGGACCCACGAGCAGTACTTC
TRBJ1-4 - - TRBV3-1/TRBV3-2 CASSQAGATNEKLFF TGTGCCAGCAGCCAAGCAGGGGCTACTAATGAAAAACTGTTTTTT
TRBJ2-7 once - TRBV6-1 CASSELGTASYEQYF TGTGCCAGCAGTGAATTGGGCACAGCATCCTACGAGCAGTACTTC
TRBJ2-1 - TRBD2 TRBV7-8 CASSLGQRGNYNEQFF TGTGCCAGCAGCTTAGGCCAGCGGGGGAACTACAATGAGCAGTTCTTC